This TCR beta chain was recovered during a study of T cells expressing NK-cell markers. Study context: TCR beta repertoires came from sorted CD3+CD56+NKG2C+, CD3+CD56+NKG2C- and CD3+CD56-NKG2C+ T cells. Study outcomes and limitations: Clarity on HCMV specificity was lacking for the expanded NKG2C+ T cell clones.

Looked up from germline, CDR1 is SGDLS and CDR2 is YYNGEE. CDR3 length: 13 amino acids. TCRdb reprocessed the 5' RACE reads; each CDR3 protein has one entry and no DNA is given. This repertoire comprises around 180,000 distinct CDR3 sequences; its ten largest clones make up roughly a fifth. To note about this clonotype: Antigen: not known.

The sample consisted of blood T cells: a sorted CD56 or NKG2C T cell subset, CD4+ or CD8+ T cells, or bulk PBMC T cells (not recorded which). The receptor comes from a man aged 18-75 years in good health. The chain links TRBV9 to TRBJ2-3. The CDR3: CASSVGPTDTQYF.